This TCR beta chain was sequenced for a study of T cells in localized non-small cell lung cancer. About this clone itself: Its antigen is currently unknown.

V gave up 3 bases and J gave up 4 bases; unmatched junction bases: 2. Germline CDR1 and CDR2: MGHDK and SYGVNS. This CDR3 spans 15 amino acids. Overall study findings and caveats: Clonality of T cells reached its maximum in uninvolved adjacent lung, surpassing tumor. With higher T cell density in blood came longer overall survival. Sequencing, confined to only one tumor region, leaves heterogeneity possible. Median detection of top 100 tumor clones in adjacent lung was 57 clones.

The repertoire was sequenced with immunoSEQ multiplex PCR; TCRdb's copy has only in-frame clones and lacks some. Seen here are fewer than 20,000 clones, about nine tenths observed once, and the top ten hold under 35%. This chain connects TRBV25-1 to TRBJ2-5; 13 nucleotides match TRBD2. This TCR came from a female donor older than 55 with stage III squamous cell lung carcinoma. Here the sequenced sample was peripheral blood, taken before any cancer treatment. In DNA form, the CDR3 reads TGTGCCAGCAGTGATCGGACTAGCGGGAGAGAGACCCAGTACTTC. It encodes CASSDRTSGRETQYF.